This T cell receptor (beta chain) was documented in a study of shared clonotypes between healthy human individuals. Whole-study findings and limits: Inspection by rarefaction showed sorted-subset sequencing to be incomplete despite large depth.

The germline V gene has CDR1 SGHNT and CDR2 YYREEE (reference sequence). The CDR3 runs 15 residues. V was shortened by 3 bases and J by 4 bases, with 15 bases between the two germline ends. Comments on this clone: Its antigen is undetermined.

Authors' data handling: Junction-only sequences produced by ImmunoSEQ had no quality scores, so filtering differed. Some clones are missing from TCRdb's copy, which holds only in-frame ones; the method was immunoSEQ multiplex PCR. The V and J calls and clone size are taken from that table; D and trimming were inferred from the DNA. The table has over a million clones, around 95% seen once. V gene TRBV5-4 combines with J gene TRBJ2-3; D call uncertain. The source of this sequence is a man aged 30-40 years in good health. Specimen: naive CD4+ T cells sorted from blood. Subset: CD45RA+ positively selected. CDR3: CASSSRNRTPDTQYF. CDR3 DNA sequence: TGTGCCAGCAGCTCCAGGAATAGGACCCCAGATACGCAGTATTTT.